Included here is one T cell receptor (beta chain) sequence, with context. 60 Vbeta and 13 Jbeta primers were used in PCR. Generated by immunoSEQ multiplex PCR, the TCRdb table keeps only in-frame clones and is missing some. The sample comprises around 120,000 clones, about four fifths of which are singletons, and less than 0.75% rests with the top ten. These data are taken from a study of cytomegalovirus exposure and HLA in healthy donors. For the study at large: The study's early data release held roughly 90 million unique TCRs from HLA-typed donors.

Trimming removed 1 base from V and 5 bases from J; junction bases left unmatched: 7. Germline loops: CDR1 LGHNA, CDR2 YSLEER. The CDR3 contains 17 residues. This clonotype was sampled from a man aged 18 to 35 in good health and CMV-seronegative. The sequencing input was PBMCs. The rearrangement links TRBV4-3 to TRBJ2-5; 13 bases are shared with TRBD2. DNA for the CDR3: TGCGCCAGCAGCCAAGGACCACTAGCGGGGGGGCGGGAGACCCAGTACTTC. Translated: CASSQGPLAGGRETQYF.